The rows below give T cell receptor beta chains drawn from one sample of a study of somatic mutations in cytotoxic T cells in rheumatoid arthritis. Using immunoSEQ multiplex PCR, the repertoire was profiled, and TCRdb retains in-frame clones only, with some absent. The table includes tens of thousands of clones, 82% detected once. The specimen was CD8+ T cells sorted from blood. These receptor sequences come from an adult with rheumatoid arthritis. Each CDR3 is given with its conserved first and last residue. Fields, in order: D gene, J gene, V gene, clone size, CDR3 length, CDR3 DNA, CDR3 protein. D genes are given only for firm matches. Part of the rows lack a size; the others show once, few, many or a class for expanded clones.

NA TRBJ1-1 TRBV13 once 14 TGTGCCAGCAGCGTCCTGCAGGGGAACACTGAAGCTTTCTTT CASSVLQGNTEAFF
NA TRBJ2-7 TRBV25-1 NA 13 TGTGCCAGCAGTAGCGGAATCTCCTACGAGCAGTACTTC CASSSGISYEQYF
NA TRBJ2-3 TRBV4-1 NA 16 TGCGCCAGCAGCCAAGTACCCCTAACGGGCACAGATACGCAGTATTTT CASSQVPLTGTDTQYF
NA TRBJ2-7 TRBV6-5 NA 12 TGTGCCTCCCGGGACCTAACCTACGAGCAGTACTTC CASRDLTYEQYF
NA TRBJ2-1 TRBV9 NA 13 TGTGCCAGCAGCGCCGGGTCGTACAATGAGCAGTTCTTC CASSAGSYNEQFF
NA TRBJ1-1 TRBV27 few 13 TGTGCCAGCAGTTTATCGAAACAGAATGAAGCTTTCTTT CASSLSKQNEAFF
NA TRBJ2-1 TRBV6-5 NA 12 TGTGCCAGCAGTTCGGGACTCAATGAGCAGTTCTTC CASSSGLNEQFF
TRBD1 TRBJ1-1 TRBV28 NA 16 TGTGCCAGCAGTTTATGGGAGGGGGCCCTGAACACTGAAGCTTTCTTT CASSLWEGALNTEAFF
NA TRBJ1-1 TRBV13 NA 15 TGTGCCAGCAGCCCCTCCGAAGGGTTTAACACTGAAGCTTTCTTT CASSPSEGFNTEAFF
NA TRBJ2-3 TRBV6-1 medium-sized 16 TGTGCCAGCAGTGAAGCTTTAGCTGGTGGCACAGATACGCAGTATTTT CASSEALAGGTDTQYF
NA TRBJ1-4 TRBV4-1 NA 11 TGCGCCAGCAGCCAAGGGGAAAAACTGTTTTTT CASSQGEKLFF
NA TRBJ2-7 TRBV21-1 NA 16 TGTGCCAGCAGTAAAAAGGGGTTCGGGGATCCTTACGAGCAGTACTTC CASSKKGFGDPYEQYF
TRBD1 TRBJ1-2 TRBV7-9 NA 12 TGTGCCAGCAGCCGACAGGGCGGCGGCTACACCTTC CASSRQGGGYTF
NA TRBJ2-1 TRBV5-1 NA 19 TGCGCCAGCAGCTTGGTTTTTGGGGATCGAAAGAATCCGTACAATGAGCAGTTCTTC CASSLVFGDRKNPYNEQFF
NA TRBJ1-4 TRBV18 NA 14 TGTGCCAGCTCACCCCAGGGTTCGAATGAAAAACTGTTTTTT CASSPQGSNEKLFF
TRBD2 TRBJ2-7 TRBV5-1 few 16 TGCGCCAGCAGCTTGGACAGAACTAGCGGGACCTACGAGCAGTACTTC CASSLDRTSGTYEQYF
NA TRBJ2-2 TRBV7-9 once 17 TGTGCCAGCAGCTTCCCCTTGGGAGGGGGCAACACCGGGGAGCTGTTTTTT CASSFPLGGGNTGELFF
NA TRBJ1-2 TRBV27 NA 15 TGTGCCAGCAGCTCTTACTGGGGGGCAGGCTATGGCTACACCTTC CASSSYWGAGYGYTF
NA TRBJ1-1 TRBV7-9 NA 16 TGTGCCAGCAGCCCCGGTTCACCCGGGGGAAACACTGAAGCTTTCTTT CASSPGSPGGNTEAFF
TRBD1 TRBJ1-2 TRBV10-2 few 13 TGCGCCAGCGGACAGGGAGAGAGCTATGGCTACACCTTC CASGQGESYGYTF
NA TRBJ2-5 TRBV5-1 NA 13 TGCGCCAGCAGCTCGGTTGGACGGGAGACCCAGTACTTC CASSSVGRETQYF
NA TRBJ1-5 TRBV27 NA 15 TGTGCCAGCAGTTTATATACAGGGAAGAATCAGCCCCAGCATTTT CASSLYTGKNQPQHF
NA TRBJ2-5 TRBV4-3 few 14 TGCGCCAGCAGCGAAGGGGGGGAAGCAGCGACCCAGTACTTC CASSEGGEAATQYF
NA TRBJ1-3 TRBV5-8 NA 14 TGTGCCAGCAGCTTGCCGGGATCTGGAAACACCATATATTTT CASSLPGSGNTIYF
TRBD2 TRBJ2-1 TRBV9 NA 16 TGTGCCAGCAGCGGATCTAGCGGGAGGCCAAACAATGAGCAGTTCTTC CASSGSSGRPNNEQFF
NA TRBJ1-1 TRBV29-1 NA 11 TGCAGCGTGGAAACGACAGTTGAAGCTTTCTTT CSVETTVEAFF
TRBD1 TRBJ1-5 TRBV7-8 NA 21 TGTGCCAGCAGTTACCATCAGGGGGATCCACTCGTAATTAAAAGCAATCAGCCCCAGCATTTT CASSYHQGDPLVIKSNQPQHF
NA TRBJ1-3 TRBV4-2 NA 17 TGTGCCAGCAGCCAAGATCCACCGGGTACCTCTGGAAACACCATATATTTT CASSQDPPGTSGNTIYF
NA TRBJ2-2 TRBV7-6 once 12 TGTGCCAGCAGCCTCGGGCGGGGGGAGCTGTTTTTT CASSLGRGELFF
NA TRBJ2-1 TRBV19 NA 12 TGTGCCAGTAAGAGTGGGCTCAATGAGCAGTTCTTC CASKSGLNEQFF
NA TRBJ2-7 TRBV11-2 NA 14 TGTGCCAGCAGCACCATTCGGGTACCCTACGAGCAGTACTTC CASSTIRVPYEQYF
TRBD1 TRBJ2-7 TRBV27 NA 15 TGTGCCAGCGGGTTTTCTGGGACAGGGCAGTACGAGCAGTACTTC CASGFSGTGQYEQYF
NA TRBJ1-1 TRBV5-1 NA 14 TGCGCCAGCAGGGAGGGCAGGGCGAACACTGAAGCTTTCTTT CASREGRANTEAFF
NA TRBJ2-2 TRBV6-5 NA 14 TGTGCCAGCAGTCCGGGCTCGAACACCGGGGAGCTGTTTTTT CASSPGSNTGELFF
TRBD1 TRBJ2-3 TRBV7-6 NA 15 TGTGCCAGCAGCACAACAGGGGGCGCCACAGATACGCAGTATTTT CASSTTGGATDTQYF
TRBD1 TRBJ1-2 TRBV7-9 NA 14 TGTGCCAGCAGCCTCGGGACAGGGGACTATGGCTACACCTTC CASSLGTGDYGYTF
NA TRBJ1-5 TRBV2 NA 15 TGTGCCAGCAGTGCGGGTTCGGGGAGCAATCAGCCCCAGCATTTT CASSAGSGSNQPQHF
TRBD2 TRBJ2-1 TRBV7-3 once 16 TGTGCCAGCAGTTCGGACGGGACTAGCGGGTACAATGAGCAGTTCTTC CASSSDGTSGYNEQFF
NA TRBJ2-5 TRBV9 NA 14 TGTGCCAGCAGCGCGCTGCCTGACAGGGAGACCCAGTACTTC CASSALPDRETQYF
TRBD1 TRBJ1-5 TRBV4-1 once 14 TGCGCCAGCAGCCCCGGGACAGCCGATCAGCCCCAGCATTTT CASSPGTADQPQHF
NA TRBJ2-7 TRBV5-6 NA 13 TGTGCCAGCAGCTTGGGAGGGAGTGGCGAGCAGTACTTC CASSLGGSGEQYF
NA TRBJ2-2 TRBV4-2 NA 15 TGTGCCAGCAGCCAAGATCTGGGGGACGCCGGGGAGCTGTTTTTT CASSQDLGDAGELFF
NA TRBJ1-2 TRBV13 NA 13 TGTGCCAGCAGCCGAACCTCGTCCTATGGCTACACCTTC CASSRTSSYGYTF
NA TRBJ2-5 TRBV7-9 once 14 TGTGCCAGCAGCCCTACAGGGAGAGTGGAGACCCAGTACTTC CASSPTGRVETQYF
NA TRBJ2-1 TRBV6-1 NA 12 TGTGCCAGTCTTCCGCCTGGTGCTGAGCAGTTCTTC CASLPPGAEQFF
TRBD2 TRBJ2-5 TRBV19 NA 15 TGTGCCAGTAGTATCAGGAGCGGGAGTTTGCGGACCCAGTACTTC CASSIRSGSLRTQYF
TRBD2 TRBJ2-7 TRBV11-2 NA 13 TGTGCCAGCAGCCCTGGGAGGGTGTACGAGCAGTACTTC CASSPGRVYEQYF
NA TRBJ2-5 TRBV4-1 once 15 TGCGCCAGCAGCCAAGACGAAGACCAAAAAGAGACCCAGTACTTC CASSQDEDQKETQYF
NA TRBJ1-3 TRBV11-2 NA 16 TGTGCCAGCAGCCACCCCCTCTCGGGTCGCGGAAACACCATATATTTT CASSHPLSGRGNTIYF
TRBD1 TRBJ2-7 TRBV15 NA 20 TGTGCCACCAGCACCACTAGGTGGACAGGGTCCACGGACAGACCCTACGAGCAGTACTTC CATSTTRWTGSTDRPYEQYF
NA TRBJ2-5 TRBV5-6 NA 14 TGTGCCAGCAGCTTAATGTTAGGGAAAGAGACCCAGTACTTC CASSLMLGKETQYF
NA TRBJ1-1 TRBV13 NA 14 TGTGCCAGCAGCTTAGGCCTTGGGGGAACTGAAGCTTTCTTT CASSLGLGGTEAFF
NA TRBJ2-5 TRBV6-5 NA 13 TGTGCCAGTAGTTACTCAACCGGGGAGACCCAGTACTTC CASSYSTGETQYF
NA TRBJ2-1 TRBV9 NA 12 TGTGCCAGCAGCCTAGTTGACAATGAGCAGTTCTTC CASSLVDNEQFF
NA TRBJ1-4 TRBV19 NA 15 TGTGCCAGTAGTATAAGGGGGAGCTCAAATGAAAAACTGTTTTTT CASSIRGSSNEKLFF